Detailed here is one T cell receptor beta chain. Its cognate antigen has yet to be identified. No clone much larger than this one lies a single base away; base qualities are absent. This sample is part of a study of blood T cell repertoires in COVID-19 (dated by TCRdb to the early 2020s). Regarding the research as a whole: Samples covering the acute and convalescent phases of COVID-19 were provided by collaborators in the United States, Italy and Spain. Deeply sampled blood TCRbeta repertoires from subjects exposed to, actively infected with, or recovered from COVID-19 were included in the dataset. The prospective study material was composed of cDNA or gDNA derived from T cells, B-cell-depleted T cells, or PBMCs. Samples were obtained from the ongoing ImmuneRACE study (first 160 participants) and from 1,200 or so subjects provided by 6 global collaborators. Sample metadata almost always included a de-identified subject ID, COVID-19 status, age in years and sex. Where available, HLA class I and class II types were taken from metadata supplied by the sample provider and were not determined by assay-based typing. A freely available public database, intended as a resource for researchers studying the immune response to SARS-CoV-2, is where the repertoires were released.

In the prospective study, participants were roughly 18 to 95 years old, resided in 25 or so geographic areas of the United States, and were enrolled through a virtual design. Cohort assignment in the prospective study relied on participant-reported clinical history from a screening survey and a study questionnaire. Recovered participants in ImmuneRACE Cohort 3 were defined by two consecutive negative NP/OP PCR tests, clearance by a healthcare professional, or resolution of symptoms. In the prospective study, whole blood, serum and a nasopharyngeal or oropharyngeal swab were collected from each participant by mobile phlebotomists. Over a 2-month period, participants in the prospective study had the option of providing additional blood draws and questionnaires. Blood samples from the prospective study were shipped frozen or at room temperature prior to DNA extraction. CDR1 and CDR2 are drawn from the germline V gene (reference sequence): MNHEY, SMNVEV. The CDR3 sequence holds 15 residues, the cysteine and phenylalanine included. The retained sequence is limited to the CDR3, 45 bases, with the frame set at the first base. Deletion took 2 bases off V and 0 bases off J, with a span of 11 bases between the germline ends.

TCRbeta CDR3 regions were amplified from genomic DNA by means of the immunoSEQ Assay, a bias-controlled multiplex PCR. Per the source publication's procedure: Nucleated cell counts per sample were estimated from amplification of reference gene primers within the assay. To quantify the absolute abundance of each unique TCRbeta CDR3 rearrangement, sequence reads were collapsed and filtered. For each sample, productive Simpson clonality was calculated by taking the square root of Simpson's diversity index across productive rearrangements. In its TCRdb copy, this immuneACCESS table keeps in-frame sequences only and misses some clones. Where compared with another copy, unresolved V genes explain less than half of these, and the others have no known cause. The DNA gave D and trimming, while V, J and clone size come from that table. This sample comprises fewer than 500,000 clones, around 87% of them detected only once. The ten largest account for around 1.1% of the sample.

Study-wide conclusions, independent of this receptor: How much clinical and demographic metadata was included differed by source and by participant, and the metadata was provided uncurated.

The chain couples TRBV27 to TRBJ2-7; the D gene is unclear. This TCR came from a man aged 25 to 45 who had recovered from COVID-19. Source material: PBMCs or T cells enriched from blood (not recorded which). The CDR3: CASSLKSLSSYEQYF. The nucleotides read TGTGCCAGCAGTTTAAAGAGCTTAAGCTCCTACGAGCAGTACTTC.